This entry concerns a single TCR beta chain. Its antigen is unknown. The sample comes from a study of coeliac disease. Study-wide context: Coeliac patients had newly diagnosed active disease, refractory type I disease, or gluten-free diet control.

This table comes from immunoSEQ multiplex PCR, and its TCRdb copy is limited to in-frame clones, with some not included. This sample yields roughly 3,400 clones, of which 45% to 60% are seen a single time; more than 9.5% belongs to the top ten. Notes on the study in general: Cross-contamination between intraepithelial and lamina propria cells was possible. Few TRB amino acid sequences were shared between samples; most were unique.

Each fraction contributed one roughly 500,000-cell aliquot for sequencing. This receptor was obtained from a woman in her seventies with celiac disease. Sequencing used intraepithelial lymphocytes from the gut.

CDR3 nucleotide sequence: TGCAGCGTTGAAGATAGACTAGCGGGGGGCGATGAGCAGTTCTTC. Its translation: CSVEDRLAGGDEQFF. The chain is built from TRBV29-1 and TRBJ2-1, with 13 bases matching TRBD2. CDR3 length equals 15 residues. Germline loops: CDR1 SQVTM, CDR2 ANQGSEA. Trimming cost V 0 bases and J 8 bases; bases outside gene matches: 4.